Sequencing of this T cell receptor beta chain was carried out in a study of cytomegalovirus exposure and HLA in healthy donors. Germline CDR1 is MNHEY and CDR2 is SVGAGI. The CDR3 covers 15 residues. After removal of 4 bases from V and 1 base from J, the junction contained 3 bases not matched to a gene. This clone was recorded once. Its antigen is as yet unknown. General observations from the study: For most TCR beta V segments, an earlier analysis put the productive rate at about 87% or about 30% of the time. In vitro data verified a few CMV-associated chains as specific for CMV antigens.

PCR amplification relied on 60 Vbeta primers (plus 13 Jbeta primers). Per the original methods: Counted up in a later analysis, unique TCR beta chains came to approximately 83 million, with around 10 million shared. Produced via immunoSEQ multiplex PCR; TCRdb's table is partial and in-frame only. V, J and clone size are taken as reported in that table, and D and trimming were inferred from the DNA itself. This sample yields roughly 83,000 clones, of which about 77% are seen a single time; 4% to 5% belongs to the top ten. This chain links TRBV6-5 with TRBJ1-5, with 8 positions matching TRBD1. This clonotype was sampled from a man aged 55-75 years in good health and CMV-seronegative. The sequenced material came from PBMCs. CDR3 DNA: TGTGCCAGCAGTTCCAGGACAGGGAGCAATCAGCCCCAGCATTTT. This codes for CASSSRTGSNQPQHF.